The T cell receptor beta chain described here comes from a study of CD8 T cells in Susac syndrome. The RNA, roughly 0.45 to 1 ug, was put through reverse transcription using random hexamers. TCRdb passed the immunoSEQ multiplex PCR reads through MiXCR, listing each CDR3 protein once. The sample lists 95,000 to 150,000 distinct CDR3 sequences, around 96% occurring once. Trimming stripped 5 bases from V and 3 bases from J, with 14 bases between. The length of the CDR3 is 14 residues. Germline CDR1 SQVTM, CDR2 ANQGSEA. The chain has TRBV29-1 and TRBJ1-3, with a tentative D call TRBD1 (5 bases). The specimen was CD4+ T cells from PBMCs. This clonotype originated in a human donor with Susac syndrome. The CDR3 DNA sequence: TGCAGCGTTAACCCAGGGTTGGGTGGAAACACCATATATTTT. Translation gives CSVNPGLGGNTIYF.